This T cell receptor (beta chain) was captured in a study of CD8 T cells in Susac syndrome. The RNA, about 0.5 to 1 ug, was put through reverse transcription using random hexamers. Across 54 Vbeta and 13 Jbeta, TCR beta CDR3 was amplified with immunoSEQ multiplex PCR. Each CDR3 protein gets one entry after TCRdb re-called the immunoSEQ multiplex PCR reads with MiXCR. The repertoire has roughly 130,000 distinct CDR3 sequences, roughly 96% of them found once; the top ten carry more than 0.095%. V shed 6 bases and J shed 3 bases, with 18 bases lying between them. Per germline, CDR1 LGHDT and CDR2 YNNKEL (reference sequence). The CDR3 consists of 15 residues. CD8+ and CD4+ T cells circulating in blood were sequenced for TCR beta.

The rearrangement links TRBV3-1 to TRBJ2-7; a weak D match, TRBD2 (6 bases). This TCR came from a human donor in good health. Sequenced material: CD4+ T cells from PBMCs. CDR3 sequence reads: CASSQTGAPLYEQYF. The DNA of the CDR3 is TGTGCCAGCAGTCAAACGGGAGCCCCTCTCTACGAGCAGTACTTC.